Below are 27 T cell receptor beta chains sequenced from a single sample in a study of beta chain features in type 1 diabetes. Reverse transcribing all isolated RNA meant expressed TCRB transcripts were sequenced. Libraries were prepared by immunoSEQ multiplex PCR; TCRdb keeps only in-frame clonotypes and omits some of them. The sample has under 550,000 clones, about an eighth seen once. Sequenced input: naive CD4+ T cells from blood. The receptor set was obtained from a woman aged 18 to 35 in good health.

The gene calls are TRBV2 and TRBJ1-1; D is undetermined. Trimming removed 7 bases at V and 4 bases at J, with 7 bases between. Germline V lookup: CDR1 SNHLY, CDR2 FYNNEI. CDR3 size: 11 residues. CDR3 in amino acids: CASKVATEAFF. As DNA, the CDR3 is TGTGCCAGCAAGGTGGCCACTGAAGCTTTCTTT.

The chain combines TRBV18 with TRBJ1-6; unclear D gene. Germline values: CDR1 KGHSH, CDR2 LQKENI. This CDR3 region has 12 residues. V dropped 9 bases and J dropped 9 bases, with 12 bases sitting between them. The CDR3 coding sequence is TGTGCCAGTCAGGACGTGGCTTCACCCCTCCACTTT. Translating gives CASQDVASPLHF. The variable domain in full, with the rest retrieved from reference TRBV18 and TRBJ1-6, is NAGVMQNPRHLVRRRGQEARLRCSPMKGHSHVYWYRQLPEEGLKFMVYLQKENIIDESGMPKERFSAEFPKEGPSILRIQQVVRGDSAAYFCASQDVASPLHFGNGTRLTVT.

This clone was counted between two and nine times. This chain links TRBV25-1 with TRBJ2-7; D is possibly TRBD1 or TRBD2 (5 bases each). The V end lost 4 bases, the J end lost 13 bases, and 14 bases lay between the germline ends. CDR3 length equals 11 residues. Per the germline V gene, CDR1 is MGHDK and CDR2 is SYGVNS. CDR3 DNA sequence: TGTGCCAGCAGTGCTGGGGGAGCCGTTTACTTC. Protein: CASSAGGAVYF.

This clone turned up a few times. The rearrangement joins TRBV11-1 to TRBJ2-5; D gene uncertain. V lost 1 base to trimming and J lost 2 bases, with 5 bases between them. The CDR3 consists of 13 residues. Germline assignment: CDR1 SGHAT and CDR2 FQDESV (reference sequence). The CDR3 nucleotides are TGTGCCAGCAGCTTAGGGGTTCAAGAGACCCAGTACTTC. This sequence encodes CASSLGVQETQYF.

This clone has just a few counts. The chain combines TRBV5-1 with TRBJ2-3; the D is unclear. CDR1 SGHRS and CDR2 YFSETQ come from the germline V gene. V lost 1 base and J lost 0, with 6 bases in between. CDR3 size: 14 residues. CDR3 protein: CASSLMTSTDTQYF. CDR3 coding DNA: TGCGCCAGCAGCTTGATGACGAGCACAGATACGCAGTATTTT.

In this sample, this clone turned up a few times. This sequence joins TRBV7-9 and TRBJ2-7; weak D call: TRBD1 (5 bases). The V gene's germline CDR1 is SEHNR and CDR2 FQNEAQ (reference sequence). The V end lost 5 bases, the J end lost 2 bases, and 16 bases lay between the germline ends. The CDR3 runs to 15 residues. The CDR3: CASSVGQGVAYEQYF. Written as DNA, the CDR3 is TGTGCCAGCAGCGTTGGCCAGGGCGTTGCCTACGAGCAGTACTTC.

The chain employs TRBV18 and TRBJ2-1; D may be TRBD1 (6 bases). The CDR3 covers 15 residues. In germline, CDR1 is KGHSH, CDR2 LQKENI. V lost 5 bases and J 5 bases, leaving 16 bases between the germline ends. The chain's CDR3 is CASSEIHGQHNEQFF. The CDR3 DNA reads as TGTGCCAGCTCAGAGATCCATGGACAGCACAATGAGCAGTTCTTC.

This clone was detected only a few times. The rearrangement links TRBV27 to TRBJ2-3; D is perhaps TRBD1 (6 bases). This CDR3 contains 12 residues. V lost 10 bases to trimming and J lost 2 bases, with 10 bases between them. Looked up from germline, CDR1 is MNHEY and CDR2 is SMNVEV (reference sequence). CDR3 region: CANRDLTDTQYF. The CDR3 region has the DNA TGTGCCAACAGGGACCTCACAGATACGCAGTATTTT.

The chain uses TRBV9 and TRBJ2-2; unclear D gene. Trimming removed 0 bases at V and 4 bases at J, with 16 bases between. Germline V gives CDR1 SGDLS, CDR2 YYNGEE. The CDR3 runs 17 residues. The CDR3 protein is CASSVAYQSGGTGELFF. In nucleotides, the CDR3 is TGTGCCAGCAGCGTAGCATACCAATCGGGTGGCACCGGGGAGCTGTTTTTT.

This clone was seen a few times. The genes are TRBV6-1 and TRBJ2-5; no reliable D call. This CDR3 has 14 residues. Trimming stripped 0 bases from V and 5 bases from J, with 10 bases between. Germline V gives CDR1 MNHNS, CDR2 SASEGT. CDR3 amino acids: CASSEARYPETQYF. Here the CDR3 DNA reads TGTGCCAGCAGTGAAGCCCGGTACCCGGAGACCCAGTACTTC.

This clone was seen ten or more times. CDR3 sequence (DNA): TGTGCCAGCAGCCCCTACGTGGTGGACAATGAGCAGTTCTTC. Translated, it gives CASSPYVVDNEQFF. The V and J genes are TRBV7-9 and TRBJ2-1; no definite D call. The germline V gene encodes CDR1 SEHNR and CDR2 FQNEAQ (reference sequence). Trimming stripped 5 bases from V and 5 bases from J, with 13 bases between. This CDR3 region has 14 residues.

In this sample, this clone turned up a few times. This sequence joins TRBV6-4 and TRBJ2-7; D may be TRBD1 (6 bases). This CDR3 comprises 12 residues. Germline CDR1 reads MRHNA; CDR2 reads SNTAGT. V was shortened by 6 bases and J by 8 bases, with 14 bases between the two germline ends. The CDR3 sequence: CASSHRAAKQYV. The CDR3 coding sequence is TGTGCCAGCAGCCACAGGGCCGCCAAGCAGTACGTC.

This sequence joins TRBV10-3 and TRBJ2-1; D perhaps matches TRBD2 (6 bases). V was cut by 4 bases and J by 1 base, with 14 bases left in between. Germline V gene sequence: CDR1 ENHRY, CDR2 SYGVKD. The length of the CDR3 is 16 residues. The chain's CDR3 is CAISGLSGNSYNEQFF. The CDR3 coding sequence is TGTGCCATCAGTGGCCTTAGCGGAAATTCCTACAATGAGCAGTTCTTC.

This chain joins TRBV14 and TRBJ2-5; maybe TRBD1 (5 bases). The CDR3 spans 14 residues. The germline V and J ends were trimmed by 1 base and 4 bases, with 10 bases remaining between them. The germline gives CDR1 SGHDN, CDR2 FVKESK. The CDR3 DNA sequence: TGTGCCAGCAGCCAAGGGTGGGGCGGAGAGACCCAGTACTTC. It yields the protein CASSQGWGGETQYF. Using reference TRBV14 and TRBJ2-5 for the parts outside the CDR3, the full variable domain is EAGVTQFPSHSVIEKGQTVTLRCDPISGHDNLYWYRRVMGKEIKFLLHFVKESKQDESGMPNNRFLAERTGGTYSTLKVQPAELEDSGVYFCASSQGWGGETQYFGPGTRLLVL.

The gene calls are TRBV7-9 and TRBJ2-1; no clear D gene. V was shortened by 4 bases and J by 6 bases, with 7 bases between the two germline ends. Germline values: CDR1 SEHNR, CDR2 FQNEAQ (reference sequence). This CDR3 comprises 12 residues. The CDR3 protein is CASSSLGNEQFF. The DNA of the CDR3 is TGTGCCAGCAGCTCCCTGGGCAATGAGCAGTTCTTC.

Points on this clone: This sample includes further DNA sequences coding for the same CDR3. The CDR3 here is CASSLGTAQETQYF. Here the CDR3 DNA reads TGTGCCAGCAGCTTAGGGACAGCCCAAGAGACCCAGTACTTC. The chain is built from TRBV7-9 and TRBJ2-5, with TRBD1 as a possible D gene (6 bases). The CDR3 consists of 14 residues. Germline assignment: CDR1 SEHNR and CDR2 FQNEAQ (reference sequence). V was shortened by 1 base and J by 1 base, with 7 bases between the two germline ends.

This chain joins TRBV4-1 and TRBJ2-1; D is ambiguous. The CDR3 consists of 12 residues. V lost 4 bases, J lost 6 bases, and 7 bases lay in between. Germline CDR1 is MGHRA and CDR2 is YSYEKL. The CDR3 protein is CASSRPTNEQFF. The DNA for the CDR3 is TGCGCCAGCAGCCGACCTACCAATGAGCAGTTCTTC.

The genes are TRBV28 and TRBJ2-3, with D perhaps TRBD1 or TRBD2 (6 bases each). Looked up from germline, CDR1 is MDHEN and CDR2 is SYDVKM. The ends were cut back, 5 bases at V and 6 bases at J, with 15 bases in the middle. The length of the CDR3 is 14 residues. Written as DNA, the CDR3 is TGTGCCAGCAGTCGGTGGGGGGCTGCGGATACGCAGTATTTT. Amino acid sequence: CASSRWGAADTQYF.

This clone was counted between two and nine times. The chain combines TRBV6-5 with TRBJ2-1; D ambiguous. CDR1 is MNHEY, CDR2 SVGAGI, per germline. V lost 2 bases, J lost 6 bases, and 5 bases lay in between. The CDR3 totals 12 residues. The CDR3, as DNA: TGTGCCAGCAGTTACCTAGGCAATGAGCAGTTCTTC. Its translation: CASSYLGNEQFF.

The gene calls are TRBV7-2 and TRBJ2-2; 7 bases match TRBD2. CDR3 length: 14 amino acids. Germline CDR1 reads SGHTA; CDR2 reads FQGNSA. Losses at the gene ends were 8 bases for V and 1 base for J; bases not matched to a gene: 4. The CDR3 sequence is CASRTRMNTGELFF. CDR3 nucleotides: TGTGCCAGCCGGACTAGGATGAACACCGGGGAGCTGTTTTTT.

This rearrangement joins TRBV7-2 to TRBJ1-3; a possible D gene is TRBD1 (5 bases). Trimming shortened V by 4 bases and J by 2 bases, and 12 bases separated the two germline ends. The CDR3 spans 15 residues. Germline V gene lookup returns CDR1 SGHTA and CDR2 FQGNSA. The CDR3 region has the DNA TGTGCCAGCAGCTCCAGGGCCAGTCCTGGAAACACCATATATTTT. It specifies CASSSRASPGNTIYF.

The chain recombines TRBV15 with TRBJ1-5; D is unresolved. V was cut by 4 bases and J by 2 bases, with 6 bases left in between. The length of the CDR3 is 13 residues. The germline CDR1 and CDR2 sequences are LNHNV and YYDKDF (reference sequence). The chain's CDR3 is CATSKTGNQPQHF. The CDR3 DNA reads TGTGCCACCAGCAAGACTGGCAATCAGCCCCAGCATTTT.

The chain links TRBV28 to TRBJ1-4; D is uncertain. Germline values: CDR1 MDHEN, CDR2 SYDVKM. This CDR3 is 12 amino acids long. V was cut by 7 bases and J by 8 bases, with 11 bases left in between. The CDR3 is CASTKSTEKLFF. The CDR3 DNA sequence: TGTGCCAGCACCAAATCCACCGAAAAACTGTTTTTT.

V and J are TRBV28 and TRBJ2-7, with 10 bases that match TRBD1. V dropped 6 bases and J dropped 3; count of bases not matched to a gene: 5. The CDR3 covers 14 residues. Germline V gene lookup returns CDR1 MDHEN and CDR2 SYDVKM. The CDR3 protein is CASRGRDRGYEQYV. In DNA form, the CDR3 reads TGTGCCAGCAGGGGAAGGGACAGGGGCTACGAGCAGTACGTC.

V is TRBV12-2 and J is TRBJ2-3; the table's D call, TRBD2, was not checked against the DNA. TRBV12-2 represents a pseudogene. The CDR3 has 19 residues. CDR3 amino acids: CASRFKGPSGGLSTDTQYF. The CDR3 DNA reads TGTGCAAGTCGCTTTAAGGGTCCCAGCGGGGGCCTTAGCACAGATACGCAGTATTTT.

The CDR3 loop reads CASSLDRRGDGYTF. The DNA of the CDR3 is TGTGCCAGCAGCTTAGATCGCAGGGGGGATGGCTACACCTTC. The chain couples TRBV13 to TRBJ1-2; 7 bases align to TRBD1. The V gene's germline CDR1 is PRHDT and CDR2 FYEKMQ (reference sequence). The CDR3 consists of 14 residues. The V gene end was trimmed by 1 base and the J gene end by 6 bases; junction bases not matched to a gene: 5.

This sequence joins TRBV21-1 and TRBJ1-1; no DNA check was done on the table's D call, TRBD1. TRBV21-1 is flagged as a pseudogene. The CDR3 runs 15 residues. CDR3 residues: CASSNPGQVNTEAFF. For the CDR3, the DNA is TGTGCCAGCAGCAATCCGGGACAGGTGAACACTGAAGCTTTCTTT.